The 25 T cell receptor beta chains below come from one sample, sequenced in a study of cytomegalovirus exposure and HLA in healthy donors (dated by TCRdb to the late 2010s). The library relied on the immunoSEQ multiplex PCR assay. The multiplex PCR relied on a mix of 60 forward primers for TCR Vbeta segments and 13 reverse primers for TCR Jbeta segments. TCRdb mirrors the immuneACCESS table, restricted to in-frame sequences. Some clones are absent from its copies; in checked studies, under half trace to an unresolved V gene, and the reason for the others is unknown. The table for this sample lists 150,000 to 200,000 clones; roughly 81% of them were counted only once. The ten largest clones take up roughly 5% of the sample. The specimen was PBMCs. These receptors were taken from a girl between 5 and 17 years old in good health and CMV-seropositive.

The chain joins TRBV12-5 to TRBJ1-3; 7 positions agree with TRBD1. From germline, CDR1 is LGHNT and CDR2 FRNRAP. V lost 1 base, J lost 9 bases, and 18 bases stayed unmatched. The CDR3 extends over 18 amino acids. CDR3 protein: CASGLGTLRDSYRSTIYF. The CDR3 DNA reads as TGTGCTAGTGGTTTGGGAACCCTCCGGGACAGCTATAGGAGCACCATATATTTT.

CDR3 region: CASSWGGRVNEQFF. The CDR3, as DNA: TGTGCCAGTAGTTGGGGGGGGCGGGTCAATGAGCAGTTCTTC. The rearrangement links TRBV19 to TRBJ2-1; tentative D call: TRBD2 (7 bases). The CDR3 has 14 residues. Germline V lookup: CDR1 LNHDA, CDR2 SQIVND (reference sequence). V lost 5 bases to trimming and J lost 6 bases, with 14 bases between them.

The V gene is TRBV5-5, the J gene TRBJ1-5; D remains ambiguous. Germline-derived CDR1 and CDR2 are SGHKS and YYEKEE (reference sequence). V dropped 5 bases and J dropped 3 bases, with 12 bases sitting between them. The CDR3 covers 14 residues. The CDR3 is CASSLTGINQPQHF. CDR3 bases: TGTGCCAGCAGTTTGACGGGGATCAATCAGCCCCAGCATTTT.

This chain uses TRBV5-8 with TRBJ2-7; D is possibly TRBD1 (5 bases). The CDR3 consists of 16 residues. Trimming removed 4 bases at V and 1 base at J, with 18 bases between. CDR1 is SGHTS, CDR2 YDEGEE, per germline. The CDR3 reads CASSQKGAATSYEQYF. CDR3 bases: TGTGCCAGCAGCCAGAAAGGGGCAGCGACTTCCTACGAGCAGTACTTC.

This clone occurred a few times. The chain carries TRBV28 and TRBJ1-2, with D hard to call. Germline V gives CDR1 MDHEN, CDR2 SYDVKM. Trimming removed 6 bases at V and 0 bases at J, with 11 bases between. The CDR3 covers 14 residues. The CDR3: CASSQSSANYGYTF. CDR3 in DNA: TGTGCCAGCAGCCAAAGCAGCGCTAACTATGGCTACACCTTC.

The chain joins TRBV5-5 to TRBJ1-5; D call uncertain. The CDR3 covers 17 residues. Trimming took off 2 bases at V and 2 bases at J, with 17 bases between the two ends. Germline V gives CDR1 SGHKS, CDR2 YYEKEE (reference sequence). The DNA for the CDR3 is TGTGCCAGCAGCTTTTACGCGTATGTCTCCGGCAATCAGCCCCAGCATTTT. Protein product: CASSFYAYVSGNQPQHF.

The gene calls are TRBV15 and TRBJ1-2; TRBD1 might be the D (5 bases). Trimming left V 1 base short and J 5 bases short, with 17 bases between. The CDR3 consists of 16 residues. The V gene's germline CDR1 is LNHNV and CDR2 YYDKDF (reference sequence). The CDR3 loop is CATSRGQGAGSYGYTF. In DNA form, the CDR3 reads TGTGCCACCAGCAGAGGACAAGGGGCAGGATCGTATGGCTACACCTTC.

The chain uses TRBV4-1 and TRBJ1-2; unclear D gene. Trimming left V 4 bases short and J 0 bases short, with 9 bases between. Germline V lookup: CDR1 MGHRA, CDR2 YSYEKL. The CDR3 sequence is 14 residues long. The CDR3 loop is CASSLIGANYGYTF. The CDR3 bases are TGCGCCAGCAGCCTCATAGGAGCTAACTATGGCTACACCTTC.

Written as DNA, the CDR3 is TGTGCCAGCTGCGGGCCATACGGACCCGGGGAGCTGTTTTTT. This translates into CASCGPYGPGELFF. The chain uses TRBV6-5 and TRBJ2-2, with D maybe TRBD2 (5 bases). The CDR3 consists of 14 residues. Per the germline V gene, CDR1 is MNHEY and CDR2 is SVGAGI. The V and J ends lost 8 bases and 6 bases respectively, with 16 bases between them.

The chain joins TRBV27 to TRBJ2-3, with 8 bases fitting TRBD1. The CDR3 loop spans 15 amino acids. Trimming at V came to 6 bases and at J to 1 base, leaving 6 bases not matched to a gene. Per germline, CDR1 MNHEY and CDR2 SMNVEV (reference sequence). This chain's CDR3 is CASSSGQAGTDTQYF. The CDR3 DNA follows: TGTGCCAGCAGCTCGGGACAGGCCGGCACAGATACGCAGTATTTT.

The chain joins TRBV6-1 to TRBJ2-3, with D perhaps TRBD2 (5 bases). Per germline, CDR1 MNHNS and CDR2 SASEGT. The CDR3 runs to 15 residues. The V end was cut by 4 bases, the J end by 8 bases, with 19 bases between. The CDR3 protein is CASSADSGGVGTQYF. The DNA for the CDR3 is TGTGCCAGCAGTGCGGACTCGGGCGGAGTTGGTACGCAGTATTTT.

The V call is TRBV5-8, the J call TRBJ1-1; D unresolved. Trimming stripped 6 bases from V and 3 bases from J, with 18 bases between. Germline assignment: CDR1 SGHTS and CDR2 YDEGEE. The CDR3 sequence is 15 residues long. The CDR3, as DNA: TGTGCCAGCACCACTGAGGCGGGCGGGGACACTGAAGCTTTCTTT. This gives the protein CASTTEAGGDTEAFF.

The genes are TRBV30 and TRBJ1-6; TRBD1 aligns across 8 bases. The length of the CDR3 is 14 residues. Trimming cost V 3 bases and J 7 bases; bases outside gene matches: 5. Germline CDR1 GTSNPN, CDR2 SVGIG (reference sequence). CDR3 nucleotide sequence: TGTGCCTGGAGCCAGGGGGCTACGAATTCACCCCTCCACTTT. Residues: CAWSQGATNSPLHF.

The V and J genes are TRBV4-1 and TRBJ1-3; 9 nucleotides align to TRBD1. V was pared by 4 bases and J by 3 bases, with 4 bases of the junction left unmatched. The CDR3 consists of 15 residues. The V gene's germline CDR1 is MGHRA and CDR2 YSYEKL. CDR3 sequence: CASSRGTGFGNTIYF. The DNA of the CDR3 is TGCGCCAGCAGCCGAGGGACAGGGTTTGGAAACACCATATATTTT.

The chain uses TRBV7-3 and TRBJ1-1; a weak D match, TRBD1 (5 bases). V was shortened by 5 bases and J by 5 bases, with 18 bases between the two germline ends. The CDR3 covers 15 residues. In germline, CDR1 is SGHTA, CDR2 FQGTGA. The CDR3 bases are TGTGCCAGCAGCCTAAGTAGGGGTCGGGAGACTGAAGCTTTCTTT. Translation: CASSLSRGRETEAFF.

This clone came up once. The chain couples TRBV5-6 to TRBJ2-1, with TRBD2 identical over 13 bases. Germline CDR1 is SGHDT and CDR2 is YYEEEE. The CDR3 covers 16 residues. V was clipped by 3 bases and J by 6 bases; unmatched bases: 6. This CDR3 is CASSSRTSGGINEQFF. The CDR3 DNA reads as TGTGCCAGCAGCTCGCGGACTAGCGGGGGTATCAATGAGCAGTTCTTC.

The rearrangement uses TRBV14 and TRBJ2-7; TRBD1 matches 8 bases. The CDR3 runs 16 residues. Trimming cost V 3 bases and J 1 base; bases outside gene matches: 8. Germline CDR1 reads SGHDN; CDR2 reads FVKESK. This CDR3 reads CASSHDRTGRSYEQYF. For the CDR3, the DNA is TGTGCCAGCAGCCACGACAGGACAGGGAGGTCCTACGAGCAGTACTTC.

V gene TRBV21-1 combines with J gene TRBJ1-5; the table gives TRBD1 as D, unverified against the DNA. TRBV21-1 is a pseudogene. This CDR3 spans 15 amino acids. The CDR3 DNA reads as TGTGCCAGCAGCGCCTACAACAGGGGTCTTCAGCCCCAGCATTTT. It encodes CASSAYNRGLQPQHF.

The chain couples TRBV7-2 to TRBJ2-3, with TRBD2 matching 10 bases. This CDR3 is built from 17 residues. V dropped 6 bases and J dropped 1; count of bases not matched to a gene: 10. Germline values: CDR1 SGHTA, CDR2 FQGNSA. Written as DNA, the CDR3 is TGTGCCAGCAGTCTTAGAGTCACTAGCGGGGGCACAGATACGCAGTATTTT. This encodes CASSLRVTSGGTDTQYF.

The chain recombines TRBV4-2 with TRBJ1-2; D is undetermined. CDR1 LGHNA and CDR2 YNFKEQ come from the germline V gene. This CDR3 comprises 14 residues. V was shortened by 3 bases and J by 0 bases, with 8 bases between the two germline ends. The CDR3 sequence: CASSHSFPNYGYTF. The CDR3 DNA follows: TGTGCCAGCAGCCATTCATTTCCTAACTATGGCTACACCTTC.

V and J are TRBV6-6 and TRBJ1-1; 10 bases match TRBD1. The V gene end was trimmed by 0 bases and the J gene end by 5 bases; junction bases not matched to a gene: 3. This CDR3 contains 15 residues. The germline V gene has CDR1 MNHNY and CDR2 SVGAGI (reference sequence). The CDR3 spells CASSYSKGQGTEAFF. The CDR3 coding sequence is TGTGCCAGCAGTTACTCGAAGGGACAGGGGACTGAAGCTTTCTTT.

This chain connects TRBV5-6 to TRBJ1-2; D unclear. The germline V and J ends were trimmed by 2 bases and 7 bases, with 9 bases remaining between them. From germline, CDR1 is SGHDT and CDR2 YYEEEE. The CDR3 contains 12 residues. The CDR3 DNA is TGTGCCAGCAGCTTTGGCGGTGGTGGCTACACCTTC. The encoded protein is CASSFGGGGYTF.

V usage is TRBV2 and J usage is TRBJ2-3; weak D call: TRBD2 (6 bases). From germline, CDR1 is SNHLY and CDR2 FYNNEI. This CDR3 is built from 16 residues. With 0 bases removed from V and 1 base from J, the gap between germline ends came to 11 bases. The CDR3 spells CASSEALGGGTDTQYF. The CDR3 DNA reads TGTGCCAGCAGTGAAGCGCTCGGCGGGGGCACAGATACGCAGTATTTT.

This clone was observed a single time. The chain joins TRBV6-5 to TRBJ1-1; possible D gene TRBD1, 6 bases. Trimming pared 5 bases from V and 5 bases from J, leaving 12 bases between. The CDR3 loop spans 13 amino acids. Per germline, CDR1 MNHEY and CDR2 SVGAGI. In DNA, the CDR3 is TGTGCCAGCAGTCGGACAGAGTTAACTGAAGCTTTCTTT. Its translation is CASSRTELTEAFF.

The chain recombines TRBV10-1 with TRBJ1-4; tentative D call: TRBD1 (5 bases). Germline V gene data show CDR1 as WNHNN and CDR2 as SYGVQD (reference sequence). Deletions cut 3 bases from V and 7 bases from J, with 15 bases between. CDR3 length equals 15 residues. The CDR3 nucleotides read TGCGCCAGCAGTGATGGAGGGACTGTTGGTGAAAAACTGTTTTTT. As protein: CASSDGGTVGEKLFF.